A selection of T cell receptor beta chains follows, all from one sample in a study of vaccination and CD4 T cells after COVID-19. In TCRdb, the PCR reads were re-called with MiXCR into one record per CDR3 protein. The sample lists approximately 14,000 distinct CDR3 sequences, 21% occurring once. No antigen is known for these receptors. Sequenced here: CD4+ T cells from blood, cultured in vitro, sampled before SARS-CoV-2 vaccination. The origin of the receptors is a human donor who received a COVID-19 vaccine. Both conserved end residues are part of each CDR3. A D gene is named only where the DNA matches it firmly. Some rows mark clone size as missing; the rest say once, few, many or name a class of expanded clone.

TRBV12-5	.	TRBJ1-2	few	TGTGCTAGTGGTTTGGCCCCTCTGACTCTAGGGAGTAACTATGGCTACACCTTC	CASGLAPLTLGSNYGYTF
TRBV20-1	TRBD1	TRBJ1-6	.	TGCAGTGCTAGAGTTGGTGGACAGGAGACCTCCTATAATTCACCCCTCCACTTT	CSARVGGQETSYNSPLHF
TRBV6-5	.	TRBJ2-5	.	TGTGCCAGCAGTTACTCGCGGAGACAAGAGACCCAGTACTTC	CASSYSRRQETQYF
TRBV18	TRBD1	TRBJ1-2	.	TGTGCCAGCTCACCACCGAGGACAGGAACCTATGGCTACACCTTC	CASSPPRTGTYGYTF
TRBV20-1	.	TRBJ2-5	.	TGCAGTGCTAGATCAGGGACCCCAGAGACCCAGTACTTC	CSARSGTPETQYF
TRBV5-1	TRBD2	TRBJ2-1	.	TGCGCCAGCAGCTTTGTAGCGGGGGGCCCCTACAATGAGCAGTTCTTC	CASSFVAGGPYNEQFF
TRBV5-1	TRBD2	TRBJ2-3	.	TGCGCCAGCAGCTTGGCAAGGGCGGGGGGGACCACAGATACGCAGTATTTT	CASSLARAGGTTDTQYF
TRBV5-5	.	TRBJ1-1	few	TGTGCCAGCAGCTTCGGGACTACCTCCGGGTTTAACACTGAAGCTTTCTTT	CASSFGTTSGFNTEAFF
TRBV6-5	.	TRBJ2-5	few	TGTGCCAGCAGTTACGACGTCGGACCCGAGGGGGGGACCCAGTACTTC	CASSYDVGPEGGTQYF
TRBV7-9	.	TRBJ2-6	.	TGTGCCTTAACGAGGGAGACTGGGGCCAACGTCCTGACTTTC	CALTRETGANVLTF
TRBV20-1	.	TRBJ1-4	few	TGCAGTGCTGGGGAGAACAGGCCAAATGAAAAACTGTTTTTT	CSAGENRPNEKLFF
TRBV7-8	.	TRBJ1-2	.	TGTGCCAGCAGCTTAAAGCATGTGGCGATTTCTAACTATGGCTACACCTTC	CASSLKHVAISNYGYTF
TRBV5-4	.	TRBJ1-5	.	TGTGCCAGCAGCTTTGGGGGGAATCAGCCCCAGCATTTT	CASSFGGNQPQHF
TRBV19	TRBD1	TRBJ2-3	few	TGTGCCAGTAGACGAGGAAGACAGGGGGGGAGCACAGATACGCAGTATTTT	CASRRGRQGGSTDTQYF
TRBV5-4	TRBD1	TRBJ2-3	.	TGTGCCAGCAGCAGATATAGGACAGGGCAAGGGGATACGCAGTATTTT	CASSRYRTGQGDTQYF
TRBV19	.	TRBJ1-2	.	TGTGCCAGTAGTATGGGGGGGGAGAACTATGGCTACACCTTC	CASSMGGENYGYTF
TRBV7-6	TRBD1	TRBJ2-5	few	TGTGCCAGCAGCTTAGGGGTCAGGGGGCTTGGGGAGACCCAGTACTTC	CASSLGVRGLGETQYF
TRBV6-5	.	TRBJ1-1	medium-sized	TGTGCCAGCAGTTCCACCGCGGATTATCGGAACACTGAAGCTTTCTTT	CASSSTADYRNTEAFF
TRBV27	TRBD1	TRBJ2-3	few	TGTGCCAGCAGGGACAGGGACGGGACAGATACGCAGTATTTT	CASRDRDGTDTQYF
TRBV29-1	TRBD2	TRBJ2-2	.	TGCAGCGTTGCGGCTAGCGGGGGGGGCGGGGAGCTGTTTTTT	CSVAASGGGGELFF
TRBV6-1	TRBD1	TRBJ1-1	.	TGTGCCAGCAGTGAAGGAGGGGGGGTACAGGGGGGCACTGAAGCTTTCTTT	CASSEGGGVQGGTEAFF
TRBV6-1	.	TRBJ2-6	.	TGTGCCAGCAGTGAATCTCACGTCCTGACTTTC	CASSESHVLTF
TRBV2	.	TRBJ2-1	.	TGTGCCAGCAGTGGCGACCCGGACAGTGAGCAGTTCTTC	CASSGDPDSEQFF
TRBV6-1	.	TRBJ2-5	few	TGTGCCAGCAGAAGTGGACTTCAAGAGACCCAGTACTTC	CASRSGLQETQYF
TRBV12-2	.	TRBJ2-2	.	TGTGCAAGTCGCTTTAGTAGCAGGGCCAGCTTCGGGGAGCTGTTTTTT	CASRFSSRASFGELFF
TRBV27	.	TRBJ1-2	.	TGTGCCGGCAGCGACAGGCCCCCTCTTGGAGATGGCTACACCTTC	CAGSDRPPLGDGYTF
TRBV6-2/TRBV6-3	.	TRBJ1-5	.	TGTGCCAACAGCTGGGGAGATCAGCCCCAGCATTTT	CANSWGDQPQHF
TRBV5-1	TRBD2	TRBJ2-5	.	TGCGCCAGCAGCTTGGTAGGGTTAGCGGGGTACCAAGAGACCCAGTACTTC	CASSLVGLAGYQETQYF
TRBV6-1	.	TRBJ2-4	few	TGTGCCAGCAGTGAACGAGGCGGGCGAGCCAAAAACATTCAGTACTTC	CASSERGGRAKNIQYF
TRBV25-1	.	TRBJ2-5	.	TGTGCCAGCAGTGAGTTGGACGGGGAAGAGACCCAGTACTTC	CASSELDGEETQYF
TRBV5-1	.	TRBJ1-1	few	TGCGCCAGCAGCGGGGGGGGGACTGAAGCTTTCTTT	CASSGGGTEAFF
TRBV29-1	.	TRBJ1-2	.	TGCAGCGTTGAAGAATGGGGGAAGGACTATGGCTACACCTTC	CSVEEWGKDYGYTF
TRBV29-1	.	TRBJ1-1	few	TGCAGCGTTGATGGGGCGACGAACACTGAAGCTTTCTTT	CSVDGATNTEAFF
TRBV30	.	TRBJ1-5	few	TGTGCCTGGAGTGTAAAAGGGCTGCAGCCCCAGCATTTT	CAWSVKGLQPQHF
TRBV12-3/TRBV12-4	.	TRBJ1-3	few	TGTGCCAGCAGTTTTAGGCGGTTCTCTGGAAACACCATATATTTT	CASSFRRFSGNTIYF
TRBV20-1	TRBD2	TRBJ2-1	.	TGCAGTGCTAGTAGGGCTAGCGGGGGGCAGGGGAATGAGCAGTTCTTC	CSASRASGGQGNEQFF
TRBV30	TRBD2	TRBJ2-5	few	TGTGCCTGGAGTCGGGACTATCGGCCTGAAGAGACCCAGTACTTC	CAWSRDYRPEETQYF
TRBV7-8	.	TRBJ1-2	few	TGTGCCAGCAGCTTTGTTAGTGGCAGGGGTTCGTTGTACTATGGCTACACCTTC	CASSFVSGRGSLYYGYTF
TRBV30	TRBD2	TRBJ2-1	.	TGTGCCTGGAGTGTAAGTAGCGGGGGGGCCGGTGAGCAGTTCTTC	CAWSVSSGGAGEQFF
TRBV6-2/TRBV6-3	TRBD1	TRBJ1-2	few	TGTGCCAGCAGTTCCTTTATCGGACAGGGCCTTTTTAATGGCTACACCTTC	CASSSFIGQGLFNGYTF
TRBV29-1	.	TRBJ2-7	.	TGCAGCGTCAACTCCGGGGCCTACGAGCAGTACTTC	CSVNSGAYEQYF
TRBV2	.	TRBJ2-1	.	TGTGCCAGCAGTGAGGTGCGGGGATCGGGTAATGAGCAGTTCTTC	CASSEVRGSGNEQFF
TRBV19	.	TRBJ2-7	few	TGTGCCAGTAGTATAAAGGCGGACAGAACCTACGAGCAGTACTTC	CASSIKADRTYEQYF
TRBV20-1	.	TRBJ1-5	.	TGCAGTGCTCGTAGGGACAATCGTAGATCTTCTAGCAATCAGCCCCAGCATTTT	CSARRDNRRSSSNQPQHF
TRBV7-2	.	TRBJ2-2	few	TGTGCCAGCAGCCCCTCCCCCCCCTGGGGGGGGGCCTCCGGGGAGCTGTTTTTT	CASSPSPPWGGASGELFF
TRBV7-9	TRBD2	TRBJ2-7	few	TGTGCCAGCAGCTTAACACGGGGGGTTGCCTACGAGCAGTACTTC	CASSLTRGVAYEQYF
TRBV7-9	.	TRBJ2-1	.	TGTGCCAGCAGCTTGACTCTTACGACAGCGCGTAATGAGCAGTTCTTC	CASSLTLTTARNEQFF
TRBV10-3	.	TRBJ1-4	.	TGTGCCATCAGTGATCAACGGTCGGGGGAAAAACTGTTTTTT	CAISDQRSGEKLFF
TRBV12-3/TRBV12-4	.	TRBJ1-2	.	TGTGCCAGCAGTTACGGACAGCGGTATGGCTACACCTTC	CASSYGQRYGYTF
TRBV20-1	TRBD1	TRBJ2-2	few	TGCAGTGCTACCTACAGGGGGCGCGACACCGGGGAGCTGTTTTTT	CSATYRGRDTGELFF
TRBV12-3/TRBV12-4	TRBD2	TRBJ2-3	few	TGTGCCAGCAGTTTCCCTAGCGGGGGGGAAGATACGCAGTATTTT	CASSFPSGGEDTQYF